This TCR beta chain was obtained from a study of blood T cells in healthy people across ages. Combining a sample-barcoded 5' primer with a J-beta primer mix, a second PCR ran for roughly 6 to 11 cycles. The template-switch adaptor, which had 12 random nucleotides, put a tag on each cDNA molecule. Sequencing of every sample gave 2.5 million or more CDR3-containing paired-end reads. TCRdb itself ran the 5' RACE reads through MiXCR, one entry per CDR3 protein. In the table there are about 650,000 distinct CDR3 sequences, around 50% of which are singletons. Whole-study results and caveats: When set beside aged donors, long-lived donors presented more naive CD4+ cells and higher diversity. Roughly linear declines in TCR beta diversity per million T cells occurred with age.

This clonotype was detected a few times. Its antigen is unidentified. V dropped 3 bases and J dropped 7; count of bases not matched to a gene: 6. The germline V gene encodes CDR1 SGHRS and CDR2 YFSETQ. CDR3 length equals 14 residues. The chain is built from TRBV5-1 and TRBJ2-4; 8 bases are a match to TRBD2. This sequence was found in a woman of 80 years or more in good health. The sample was blood. The CDR3 coding sequence is TGCGCCAGCAGCTCTACTAGCGGTCGGAACATTCAGTACTTC. It encodes CASSSTSGRNIQYF.